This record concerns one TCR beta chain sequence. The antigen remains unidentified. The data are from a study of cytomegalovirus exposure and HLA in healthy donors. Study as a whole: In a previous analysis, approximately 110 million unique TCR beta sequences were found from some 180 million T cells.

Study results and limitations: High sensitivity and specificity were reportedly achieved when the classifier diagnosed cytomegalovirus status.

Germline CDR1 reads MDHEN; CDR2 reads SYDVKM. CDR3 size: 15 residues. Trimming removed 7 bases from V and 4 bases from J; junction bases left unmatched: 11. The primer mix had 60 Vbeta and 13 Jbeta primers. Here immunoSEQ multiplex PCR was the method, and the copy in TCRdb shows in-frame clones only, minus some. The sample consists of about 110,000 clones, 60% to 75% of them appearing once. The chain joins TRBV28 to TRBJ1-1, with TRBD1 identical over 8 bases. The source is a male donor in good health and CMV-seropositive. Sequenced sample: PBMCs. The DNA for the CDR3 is TGTGCCAGCACCTCCCTCAGGGGGCGGAGCACTGAAGCTTTCTTT. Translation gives CASTSLRGRSTEAFF. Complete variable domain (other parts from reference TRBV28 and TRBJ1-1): DVKVTQSSRYLVKRTGEKVFLECVQDMDHENMFWYRQDPGLGLRLIYFSYDVKMKEKGDIPEGYSVSREKKERFSLILESASTNQTSMYLCASTSLRGRSTEAFFGQGTRLTVV.